Below are 7 T cell receptor beta chains sequenced from a single sample in a study of T cell clonotyping in hematopoietic cell transplantation. Time point: recipient sample about 28 days before transplant, after cytoreduction. Some clones are missing from TCRdb's copy, which holds only in-frame ones; the method was immunoSEQ multiplex PCR. In the table there are more than 70,000 clones, 90% to 97% of which are singletons. The source was peripheral blood mononuclear cells, collected before stem cell transplant. The source of these receptors is a woman between 45 and 60 years old with acute myeloid leukemia. Some clones in this sample may be carry-over from other donors' samples.

The chain has TRBV30 and TRBJ1-3, with D hard to call. V was pared by 1 base and J by 5 bases, with 15 bases between. CDR1 and CDR2 (germline): GTSNPN, SVGIG (reference sequence). This CDR3 comprises 15 residues. The CDR3 DNA reads as TGTGCCTGGAGTGCTGCGGGGAGGGCCAGAAACACCATATATTTT. Translated, it gives CAWSAAGRARNTIYF.

The chain recombines TRBV28 with TRBJ1-3; no definite D call. CDR1 is MDHEN and CDR2 is SYDVKM in the germline V gene. The germline V and J ends were trimmed by 8 bases and 1 base, with 0 bases remaining between them. The CDR3 totals 10 residues. CDR3 in amino acids: CASSGNTIYF. CDR3 DNA: TGTGCCAGCTCTGGAAACACCATATATTTT.

This chain joins TRBV27 and TRBJ2-7; TRBD1 matches at 8 bases. The germline V gene has CDR1 MNHEY and CDR2 SMNVEV (reference sequence). The CDR3 is 15 residues long. Losses at the gene ends were 5 bases for V and 5 bases for J; bases not matched to a gene: 11. CDR3 sequence (DNA): TGTGCCAGCAGTGTAGATGACAGGGGTCGAAACGAGCAGTACTTC. It translates to CASSVDDRGRNEQYF.

The CDR3 reads CASSFMTDEAFF. DNA for the CDR3: TGTGCCAGCAGTTTCATGACAGATGAAGCTTTCTTT. This rearrangement joins TRBV25-1 to TRBJ1-1; possibly TRBD1 for D (5 bases). The CDR3 totals 12 residues. V lost 5 bases to trimming and J lost 7 bases, with 11 bases between them. The germline CDR1 and CDR2 sequences are MGHDK and SYGVNS.

The V call is TRBV5-1, the J call TRBJ2-6; the D gene is possibly TRBD1 (6 bases). Germline CDR1 and CDR2: SGHRS and YFSETQ. The CDR3 is made up of 17 amino acids. Trimming took 8 bases from V and 3 from J, leaving 21 bases between them. The CDR3 DNA is TGCGCCAGTATCCCCGGGCCCAGGGGTAATGGGGCCAACGTCCTGACTTTC. Its translation: CASIPGPRGNGANVLTF.

The rearrangement joins TRBV2 to TRBJ1-4; TRBD1 agrees at 7 bases. Germline CDR1 is SNHLY and CDR2 is FYNNEI. V was pared by 3 bases and J by 7 bases, with 2 bases of the junction left unmatched. This CDR3 spans 13 amino acids. DNA for the CDR3: TGTGCCAGCAGTGACAGGGGGGGTGAAAAACTGTTTTTT. It encodes CASSDRGGEKLFF.

This chain links TRBV11-3 with TRBJ1-4; TRBD1 agrees at 8 bases. V shed 5 bases, J shed 3 bases, and the junction held 5 bases outside the gene matches. CDR1 is SGHNT and CDR2 is YENEEA in the germline V gene. This CDR3 comprises 15 residues. The CDR3 nucleotides read TGTGCCAGCAGCCCGAGGGGACAGGCTAATGAAAAACTGTTTTTT. It yields the protein CASSPRGQANEKLFF. The whole variable domain, filled in from reference TRBV11-3 and TRBJ1-4, reads EAGVVQSPRYKIIEKKQPVAFWCNPISGHNTLYWYLQNLGQGPELLIRYENEEAVDDSQLPKDRFSAERLKGVDSTLKIQPAELGDSAVYLCASSPRGQANEKLFFGSGTQLSVL.